This T cell receptor beta chain was recovered during a study of Ad26.COV2.S vaccination and SARS-CoV-2 variants. From germline, CDR1 is SGHDN and CDR2 FVKESK. V shed 3 bases and J 3 bases; nucleotides not matched to a gene: 10. This CDR3 comprises 16 residues. Assay used: immunoSEQ multiplex PCR; TCRdb lists only in-frame clones, some missing. The sample includes some 250,000 clones, roughly 88% of them seen just once. Treatment noted: 15 to 20 received Ad26.COV2.S at low or high dose, single or two shots; several received placebo; per-sample allocation not given. Collection of the samples took place on day 63 after the first injection of vaccine or placebo. It was Wuhan-strain SARS-CoV-2 spike that the Ad26 vaccine vector expressed.

This sample comprised peripheral blood, obtained in a trial of Ad26.COV2.S vaccine versus placebo. The source is a person aged 18-60 years who received the Ad26.COV2.S COVID-19 vaccine or a placebo. The chain links TRBV14 to TRBJ1-2; 7 bases agree with TRBD1. CDR3 coding DNA: TGTGCCAGCAGCCATCTATACTGGGACAGCCACTATGGCTACACCTTC. This encodes CASSHLYWDSHYGYTF.